This entry lists 22 T cell receptor beta chains sequenced from one sample in a study of long-term antiretroviral therapy in people with HIV (dated by TCRdb to between 2021 and 2024). Sequencing of the TRB variable region was done with the immunoSEQ hsTCRB v3.0 assay at survey level resolution. Imported from immuneACCESS, the table was reduced by TCRdb to in-frame sequences with V and J called. These copies leave out some clones; in studies compared against another copy, an unresolved V gene accounts for under half, and the cause of the remainder is not known. For this sample the table gives about 22,000 clones, of which approximately 80% were detected only once. About a fifth of the sample goes to the ten largest clones. The material sequenced was unsorted PBMCs, taken 0.1 years before starting antiretroviral therapy. The receptor set was obtained from a man aged 18 to 29 with HIV.

V is TRBV4-1 and J is TRBJ2-2; 10 bases match TRBD1. CDR1 is MGHRA, CDR2 YSYEKL, per germline. V was clipped by 6 bases and J by 6 bases; unmatched bases: 4. The CDR3 length is 14 residues. The CDR3 coding sequence is TGCGCCAGCAGGGACAGGGGGGAAGCCGGGGAGCTGTTTTTT. Its translation is CASRDRGEAGELFF.

The gene calls are TRBV6-1 and TRBJ2-7, with 10 bases lining up with TRBD2. The germline V gene has CDR1 MNHNS and CDR2 SASEGT. The CDR3 totals 15 residues. With V trimmed by 6 bases and J by 6 bases, 11 bases remained unmatched. Written as DNA, the CDR3 is TGTGCCAGCAGCCCTGGGGCTAGCGGGAGTGTCGAGCAGTACTTC. Its protein is CASSPGASGSVEQYF.

This clone has a single count. This sequence joins TRBV25-1 and TRBJ1-2; D gene unclear. The V gene's germline CDR1 is MGHDK and CDR2 SYGVNS. The CDR3 sequence is 13 residues long. The germline V and J ends were trimmed by 2 bases and 10 bases, with 14 bases remaining between them. The CDR3 loop is CASSERIRPIYTF. In DNA form, the CDR3 reads TGTGCCAGCAGTGAACGCATCCGACCGATCTACACCTTC.

The chain is built from TRBV28 and TRBJ2-5; D gene ambiguous. The CDR3 loop spans 16 amino acids. The germline V gene has CDR1 MDHEN and CDR2 SYDVKM. V was pared by 2 bases and J by 0 bases, with 13 bases between. As DNA, the CDR3 is TGTGCCAGCAGTTTAGGGCTAGGCGAATACCAAGAGACCCAGTACTTC. It is translated as CASSLGLGEYQETQYF.

The rearrangement links TRBV11-2 to TRBJ2-1; 10 bases match TRBD1. Per germline, CDR1 SGHAT and CDR2 FQNNGV. CDR3 length equals 15 residues. Losses at the gene ends were 0 bases for V and 6 bases for J; bases not matched to a gene: 2. Here the CDR3 reads CASSLDRTGGNEQFF. In DNA, the CDR3 is TGTGCCAGCAGCTTAGACCGGACAGGGGGCAATGAGCAGTTCTTC.

The DNA for the CDR3 is TGTGCCAGCAGGACACCGGGACAGACCACAGATACGCAGTATTTT. Translating it yields CASRTPGQTTDTQYF. This chain uses TRBV5-4 with TRBJ2-3, with 7 bases matching TRBD1. Germline loops: CDR1 SGHNT, CDR2 YYREEE (reference sequence). Unmatched junction bases numbered 8, after V lost 5 bases and J lost 2 bases. The CDR3 sequence is 15 residues long.

The rearrangement joins TRBV9 to TRBJ2-7; no firm D call. The CDR3 spans 15 residues. Germline lookup yields CDR1 SGDLS and CDR2 YYNGEE. V lost 2 bases and J 2 bases, leaving 14 bases between the germline ends. The CDR3 reads CASSVSLTGTYEQYF. CDR3 coding DNA: TGTGCCAGCAGCGTCAGTTTGACCGGAACCTACGAGCAGTACTTC. Variable domain in full (rest from reference TRBV9 and TRBJ2-7): DSGVTQTPKHLITATGQRVTLRCSPRSGDLSVYWYQQSLDQGLQFLIQYYNGEERAKGNILERFSAQQFPDLHSELNLSSLELGDSALYFCASSVSLTGTYEQYFGPGTRLTVT.

This chain joins TRBV18 and TRBJ1-2; D perhaps matches TRBD1 (6 bases). With 2 bases removed from V and 1 base from J, the gap between germline ends came to 14 bases. This CDR3 region has 16 residues. Germline lookup yields CDR1 KGHSH and CDR2 LQKENI. The CDR3 reads CASSPRTVGINYGYTF. The CDR3 DNA follows: TGTGCCAGCTCACCAAGGACAGTAGGGATTAACTATGGCTACACCTTC.

The rearrangement joins TRBV5-5 to TRBJ2-5; TRBD1 is a possible D gene (7 bases). V was shortened by 1 base and J by 2 bases, with 15 bases between the two germline ends. CDR1 is SGHKS and CDR2 is YYEKEE in the germline V gene (reference sequence). The CDR3 covers 16 residues. CDR3 nucleotides: TGTGCCAGCAGCTTGCGTGGCAGGGGGAGGCAAGAGACCCAGTACTTC. Translated, it gives CASSLRGRGRQETQYF.

This clone was recorded only once. The chain links TRBV6-1 to TRBJ1-3; D possibly corresponds to TRBD1 (5 bases). V dropped 2 bases and J dropped 0 bases, with 14 bases sitting between them. The V gene's germline CDR1 is MNHNS and CDR2 SASEGT. CDR3 length equals 17 residues. This CDR3 is CASSERGQLFSGNTIYF. The CDR3 bases are TGTGCCAGCAGTGAAAGGGGTCAGCTTTTCTCTGGAAACACCATATATTTT.

The V call is TRBV5-1, the J call TRBJ2-2, with D possibly matching TRBD1 (7 bases). V was pared by 7 bases and J by 4 bases, with 17 bases between. The CDR3 runs 15 residues. CDR1 and CDR2 from the germline V gene are SGHRS and YFSETQ. In DNA, the CDR3 is TGCGCCAGCGGTGGAGGGGGCACGAGCACCGGGGAGCTGTTTTTT. Its translation: CASGGGGTSTGELFF.

The DNA of the CDR3 is TGCGCCAGCAGCCAAGGGACCGGTAGTCCGTATTTT. Its translation: CASSQGTGSPYF. This chain links TRBV4-3 with TRBJ2-3; no reliable D call. Trimming removed 1 base at V and 14 bases at J, with 13 bases between. CDR1 is LGHNA, CDR2 YSLEER, per germline. The CDR3 is 12 residues long.

The chain carries TRBV5-4 and TRBJ1-2; the D is unclear. Germline V gives CDR1 SGHNT, CDR2 YYREEE (reference sequence). Trimming cost V 4 bases and J 8 bases, with 18 bases left between them. The CDR3 sequence is 14 residues long. The CDR3 DNA follows: TGTGCCAGCAGCCCCACCCTCCCAGGCGAGGGCTACACCTTC. Translating it yields CASSPTLPGEGYTF.

The V and J genes are TRBV28 and TRBJ1-5; D call uncertain. This CDR3 has 14 residues. Trimming removed 7 bases at V and 0 bases at J, with 10 bases between. From germline, CDR1 is MDHEN and CDR2 SYDVKM. The CDR3 DNA reads TGTGCCAGCATCGGGCTGTATAGCAATCAGCCCCAGCATTTT. It specifies CASIGLYSNQPQHF.

The chain is built from TRBV14 and TRBJ2-2; D might be TRBD1 or TRBD2, each matching 5 bases. The germline CDR1 and CDR2 sequences are SGHDN and FVKESK. CDR3 size: 16 residues. The germline V and J ends were trimmed by 4 bases and 1 base, with 13 bases remaining between them. This chain's CDR3 is CASSPPGPWNTGELFF. CDR3 nucleotides: TGTGCCAGCAGCCCTCCGGGACCTTGGAACACCGGGGAGCTGTTTTTT. Full variable domain (remainder filled in from reference TRBV14 and TRBJ2-2): EAGVTQFPSHSVIEKGQTVTLRCDPISGHDNLYWYRRVMGKEIKFLLHFVKESKQDESGMPNNRFLAERTGGTYSTLKVQPAELEDSGVYFCASSPPGPWNTGELFFGEGSRLTVL.

The chain uses TRBV27 and TRBJ1-3; TRBD1 might be the D (5 bases). CDR1 MNHEY and CDR2 SMNVEV come from the germline V gene (reference sequence). V lost 6 bases to trimming and J lost 5 bases, with 23 bases between them. There are 17 residues in the CDR3. The CDR3 loop reads CASSAPRPGTVRNTIYF. CDR3 coding DNA: TGTGCCAGCAGCGCCCCTAGGCCAGGGACTGTGAGAAACACCATATATTTT.

This clone was counted a single time. The rearrangement links TRBV7-9 to TRBJ2-4, with D perhaps matching TRBD2 (6 bases). The germline gives CDR1 SEHNR, CDR2 FQNEAQ (reference sequence). V lost 6 bases, J lost 3 bases, and 24 bases lay in between. The CDR3 totals 18 residues. This CDR3 is CASSPEGRPFRGKNIQYF. The DNA for the CDR3 is TGTGCCAGCAGTCCGGAAGGGAGGCCGTTTCGAGGCAAAAACATTCAGTACTTC.

The chain is built from TRBV28 and TRBJ2-1, with TRBD2 as a possible D gene (6 bases). The CDR3 runs to 14 residues. Germline-derived CDR1 and CDR2 are MDHEN and SYDVKM. CDR3 coding DNA: TGTGCGAGCGAGGACGGAGGGATCTACAATGAGCAGTTCTTC. Amino acid sequence: CASEDGGIYNEQFF.

The rearrangement joins TRBV30 to TRBJ2-4; 12 bases are a match to TRBD2. The CDR3 is 18 residues long. The germline CDR1 and CDR2 sequences are GTSNPN and SVGIG (reference sequence). V lost 5 bases to trimming and J lost 0 bases; unmatched junction nucleotides: 11. CDR3 sequence (DNA): TGTGCCTGGCACCCCCTAGCGGGGGGGACGCTAGCCAAAAACATTCAGTACTTC. It yields the protein CAWHPLAGGTLAKNIQYF.

This clone was recorded a few times. The chain carries TRBV5-5 and TRBJ1-6; D is unresolved. Per germline, CDR1 SGHKS and CDR2 YYEKEE (reference sequence). Deletions cut 0 bases from V and 11 bases from J, with 6 bases between. CDR3 size: 12 residues. DNA of the CDR3: TGTGCCAGCAGCTTGGACGTCCCACCCCTCCACTTT. Its translation is CASSLDVPPLHF.

This clone has only one observation. This chain uses TRBV30 with TRBJ2-5; D may correspond to TRBD1 or TRBD2 (5 bases each). The DNA end favors TRBJ2-7, so the J call may be wrong. CDR1 and CDR2 from the germline V gene are GTSNPN and SVGIG (reference sequence). This CDR3 has 14 residues. Here the CDR3 reads CAWYPPGRIYEQYF. The CDR3 region has the DNA TGTGCCTGGTATCCCCCGGGACGTATCTACGAGCAGTACTTC.

This sequence joins TRBV10-2 and TRBJ1-2; a weak D match, TRBD1 (5 bases). The CDR3 sequence is 15 residues long. Germline lookup yields CDR1 WSHSY and CDR2 SAAADI. The V end was cut by 3 bases, the J end by 4 bases, with 15 bases between. The CDR3 region is CASSDGRGTAYGYTF. The CDR3 DNA follows: TGCGCCAGCAGTGATGGAAGGGGAACAGCCTATGGCTACACCTTC.